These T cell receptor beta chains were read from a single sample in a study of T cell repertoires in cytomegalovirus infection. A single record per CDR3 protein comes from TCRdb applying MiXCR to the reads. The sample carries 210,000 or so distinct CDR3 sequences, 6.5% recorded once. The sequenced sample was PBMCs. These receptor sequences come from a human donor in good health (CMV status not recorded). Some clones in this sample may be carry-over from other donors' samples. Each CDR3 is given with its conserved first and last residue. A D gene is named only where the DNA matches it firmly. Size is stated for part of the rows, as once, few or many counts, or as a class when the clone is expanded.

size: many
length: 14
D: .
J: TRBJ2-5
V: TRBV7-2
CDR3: CASSRLPRGETQYF
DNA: TGTGCCAGCAGTCGACTGCCGCGGGGAGAGACCCAGTACTTC

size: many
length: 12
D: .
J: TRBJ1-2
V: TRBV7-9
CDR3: CASSFQGHGYTF
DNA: TGTGCCAGCAGTTTCCAGGGGCATGGCTACACCTTC

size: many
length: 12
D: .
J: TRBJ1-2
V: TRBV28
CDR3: CASSFRSEGYTF
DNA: TGTGCCAGCAGTTTTCGGTCAGAAGGCTACACCTTC

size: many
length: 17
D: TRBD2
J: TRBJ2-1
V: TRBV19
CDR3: CASSSTAGTSLYNEQFF
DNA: TGTGCCAGTAGCAGCACCGCCGGGACTAGTCTTTACAATGAGCAGTTCTTC

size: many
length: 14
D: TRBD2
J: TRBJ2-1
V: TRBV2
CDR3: CASSEGSGGTMQFF
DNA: TGTGCCAGCAGTGAGGGGAGCGGGGGTACGATGCAGTTCTTC

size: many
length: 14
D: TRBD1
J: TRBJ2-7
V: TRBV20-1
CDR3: CSARDRARSGEQYF
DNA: TGCAGTGCTCGGGACAGGGCAAGATCGGGGGAGCAGTACTTC

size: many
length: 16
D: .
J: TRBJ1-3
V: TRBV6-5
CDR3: CASSYGAGTSGNTIYF
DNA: TGTGCCAGCAGTTACGGCGCAGGAACCTCTGGAAACACCATATATTTT

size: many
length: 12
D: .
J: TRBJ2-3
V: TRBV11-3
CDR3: CASSFSGTTQYF
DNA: TGTGCCAGCAGCTTCAGTGGGACTACGCAGTATTTT

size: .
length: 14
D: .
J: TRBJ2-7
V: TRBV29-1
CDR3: CSVGTGGSSYEQYF
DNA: TGCAGCGTTGGGACCGGGGGCTCTTCCTACGAGCAGTACTTC

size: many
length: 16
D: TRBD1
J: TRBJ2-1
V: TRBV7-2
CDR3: CASSLGGRTGGNEQFF
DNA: TGTGCCAGCAGCTTAGGAGGTAGGACAGGGGGCAATGAGCAGTTCTTC

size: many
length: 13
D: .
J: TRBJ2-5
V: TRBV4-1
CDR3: CASSQGGGETQYF
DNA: TGCGCCAGCAGCCAAGGCGGCGGGGAGACCCAGTACTTC

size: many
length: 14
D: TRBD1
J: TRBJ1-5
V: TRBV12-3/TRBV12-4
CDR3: CASSADRANQPQHF
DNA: TGTGCCAGCAGTGCTGACAGGGCCAATCAGCCCCAGCATTTT

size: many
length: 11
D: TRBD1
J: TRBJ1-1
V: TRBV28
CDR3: CASRLTGEAFF
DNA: TGTGCCAGCAGGTTGACAGGGGAGGCTTTCTTT

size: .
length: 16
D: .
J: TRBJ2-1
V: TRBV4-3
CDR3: CASSQDLGQGGNEQFF
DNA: TGCGCCAGCAGCCAAGATCTAGGCCAAGGGGGCAATGAGCAGTTCTTC

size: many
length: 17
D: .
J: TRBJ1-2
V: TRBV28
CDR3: CASSTSRDGPSNYGYTF
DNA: TGTGCCAGCAGTACGTCCCGGGACGGCCCGTCGAACTATGGCTACACCTTC

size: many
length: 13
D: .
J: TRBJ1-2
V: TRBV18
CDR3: CASSPREDYGYTF
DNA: TGTGCCAGCTCACCACGAGAGGACTATGGCTACACCTTC